These T cell receptor beta chains were read from a single sample in a study of cytomegalovirus exposure and HLA in healthy donors. Profiling relied on immunoSEQ multiplex PCR, and the TCRdb table lists in-frame clones only, not all of them. The sample holds more than 250,000 clones, about 90% seen once. Sequencing was carried out using PBMCs. These receptors originate from a young woman in good health and CMV-seronegative. CDR3s include the opening cysteine and the closing phenylalanine or tryptophan. The D gene is left open where the match is weak. Clone size is not always given. Where it is, it says once, few, many or a class for expanded clones.

j_gene | v_gene | abundance | d_gene | CDR3aa | CDR3nt
TRBJ2-7 | TRBV7-2 | - | TRBD2 | CASSPPSGRAHEQYF | TGTGCCAGCAGCCCGCCTAGCGGGAGAGCCCACGAGCAGTACTTC
TRBJ1-1 | TRBV19 | - | TRBD1 | CASEQGGNTEAFF | TGTGCCAGCGAACAGGGGGGCAACACTGAAGCTTTCTTT
TRBJ1-2 | TRBV7-2 | - | - | CASSLAGRPGQGESYGYTF | TGTGCCAGCAGCTTAGCCGGACGGCCGGGGCAGGGAGAGAGTTATGGCTACACCTTC
TRBJ2-7 | TRBV28 | - | TRBD2 | CASNLLGGGSYEQYF | TGTGCCAGCAATCTCCTAGGCGGGGGGTCCTACGAGCAGTACTTC
TRBJ2-7 | TRBV6-6 | many | - | CASSYTEIYEQYF | TGTGCCAGCAGTTACACAGAGATCTACGAGCAGTACTTC
TRBJ1-4 | TRBV11-2 | many | - | CASSRGSAATNEKLFF | TGTGCCAGCAGCCGGGGGTCCGCGGCAACTAATGAAAAACTGTTTTTT
TRBJ2-7 | TRBV5-1 | - | - | CASSFDPLNGEQYF | TGCGCCAGCAGCTTTGATCCCCTCAACGGCGAGCAGTACTTC
TRBJ2-7 | TRBV4-1 | - | - | CASSSPQGNSYEQYF | TGCGCCAGCAGCTCCCCCCAGGGCAACTCCTACGAGCAGTACTTC
TRBJ2-1 | TRBV7-9 | - | TRBD2 | CASSLQSSGRSYNEQFF | TGTGCCAGCAGCTTACAATCTAGCGGGAGGTCCTACAATGAGCAGTTCTTC
TRBJ2-1 | TRBV10-3 | - | - | CAISVEARVANEQFF | TGTGCCATCAGTGTTGAGGCCCGGGTGGCCAATGAGCAGTTCTTC
TRBJ2-7 | TRBV27 | - | TRBD1 | CASSLSAGGPYYEQYF | TGTGCCAGCAGTTTATCCGCAGGGGGCCCTTATTACGAGCAGTACTTC
TRBJ1-2 | TRBV29-1 | - | TRBD1 | CSVAPGQGDGYTF | TGCAGCGTTGCCCCGGGACAGGGAGATGGCTACACCTTC
TRBJ2-7 | TRBV28 | - | TRBD2 | CASTISGPPYEQYF | TGTGCCAGCACCATTAGCGGGCCCCCCTACGAGCAGTACTTC
TRBJ1-1 | TRBV11-2 | few | - | CASSNHPTVGGTEAFF | TGTGCCAGCAGCAACCATCCGACCGTTGGGGGCACTGAAGCTTTCTTT
TRBJ2-1 | TRBV27 | - | - | CASSLVGGYNEQFF | TGTGCCAGCAGTTTAGTGGGAGGCTACAATGAGCAGTTCTTC
TRBJ1-5 | TRBV28 | - | - | CASSLAGASDQPQHF | TGTGCCAGCAGTTTAGCAGGGGCCTCGGATCAGCCCCAGCATTTT
TRBJ1-2 | TRBV5-4 | - | TRBD1 | CASSGGFDYGYTF | TGTGCCAGTTCAGGGGGTTTTGACTATGGCTACACCTTC
TRBJ2-3 | TRBV27 | - | - | CASSLGRVGTTDTQYF | TGTGCCAGCAGTTTAGGGCGGGTTGGGACGACAGATACGCAGTATTTT
TRBJ2-2 | TRBV5-1 | - | - | CASSQGQNTGELFF | TGCGCCAGCAGCCAGGGGCAGAACACCGGGGAGCTGTTTTTT
TRBJ2-7 | TRBV28 | - | - | CASSSPGTSYEQYF | TGTGCCAGCAGTTCCCCCGGGACAAGCTACGAGCAGTACTTC
TRBJ2-1 | TRBV5-4 | - | TRBD1 | CASSLPTGGFWNEQFF | TGTGCCAGCAGCCTACCGACAGGGGGATTTTGGAATGAGCAGTTCTTC
TRBJ2-7 | TRBV11-2 | - | - | CASSLLSGALTEQYF | TGTGCCAGCAGCTTACTGTCAGGGGCCCTTACCGAGCAGTACTTC
TRBJ2-3 | TRBV6-4 | many | - | CASSSGETTDTQYF | TGTGCCAGCAGCTCAGGGGAAACCACAGATACGCAGTATTTT
TRBJ2-7 | TRBV27 | - | TRBD2 | CASSLFPGLAGGYEQYF | TGTGCCAGCAGTTTATTCCCTGGGTTAGCGGGAGGATACGAGCAGTACTTC
TRBJ2-1 | TRBV21-1 | - | - | CASSNQRFHNEQFF | TGTGCCAGCAGCAATCAGCGCTTCCACAATGAGCAGTTCTTC
TRBJ1-2 | TRBV6-6 | - | TRBD1 | CASTPTGDYGYTF | TGTGCCAGCACCCCTACAGGGGACTATGGCTACACCTTC
TRBJ1-4 | TRBV28 | - | - | CASSLSVGPMNEKLFF | TGTGCCAGCAGTTTATCGGTGGGGCCTATGAATGAAAAACTGTTTTTT
TRBJ2-2 | TRBV9 | - | TRBD2 | CASSGRTSGSTGELFF | TGTGCCAGCAGCGGAAGGACTAGCGGGAGCACCGGGGAGCTGTTTTTT
TRBJ1-4 | TRBV18 | - | - | CASSPDSGVAKLFF | TGTGCCAGCTCACCAGACAGTGGGGTTGCAAAACTGTTTTTT
TRBJ2-1 | TRBV12-2 | - | - | CASRPDEASGVDEQFF | TGTGCAAGTCGACCCGATGAGGCTAGCGGGGTAGATGAGCAGTTCTTC
TRBJ1-2 | TRBV29-1 | - | - | CSVGDSAGGYTF | TGCAGCGTCGGAGACAGTGCCGGTGGCTACACCTTC
TRBJ2-1 | TRBV7-2 | - | TRBD2 | CASSPGLGRYNEQFF | TGTGCCAGCAGCCCTGGACTAGGCCGCTACAATGAGCAGTTCTTC
TRBJ2-2 | TRBV29-1 | - | TRBD2 | CSAQRGGGTGELFF | TGCAGCGCCCAACGGGGGGGAGGGACCGGGGAGCTGTTTTTT
TRBJ1-5 | TRBV19 | once | - | CASNYRVNQPQHF | TGTGCCAGTAACTACAGAGTCAATCAGCCCCAGCATTTT
TRBJ2-7 | TRBV4-2 | - | - | CASSQVETETYEQYF | TGTGCCAGCAGCCAAGTGGAGACTGAAACCTACGAGCAGTACTTC
TRBJ2-6 | TRBV13 | once | - | CASSPRHHSGANVLTF | TGTGCCAGCAGCCCTCGACACCACTCTGGGGCCAACGTCCTGACTTTC
TRBJ2-1 | TRBV2 | - | TRBD2 | CASRQGLAGVQNEQFF | TGTGCCAGCAGACAGGGACTAGCGGGAGTGCAGAATGAGCAGTTCTTC
TRBJ1-1 | TRBV6-5 | - | - | CASSYLPQGSEAFF | TGTGCCAGCAGTTACCTACCCCAGGGTTCTGAAGCTTTCTTT